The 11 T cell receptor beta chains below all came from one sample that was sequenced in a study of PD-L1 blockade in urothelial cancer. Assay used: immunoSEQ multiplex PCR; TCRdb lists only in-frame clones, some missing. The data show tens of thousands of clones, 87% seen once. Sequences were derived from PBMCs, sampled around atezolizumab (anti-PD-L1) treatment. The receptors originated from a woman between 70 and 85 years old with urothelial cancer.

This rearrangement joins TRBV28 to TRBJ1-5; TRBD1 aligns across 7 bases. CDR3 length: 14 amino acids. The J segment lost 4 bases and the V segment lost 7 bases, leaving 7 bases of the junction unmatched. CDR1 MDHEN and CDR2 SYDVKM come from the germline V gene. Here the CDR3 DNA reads TGTGCCAGCACCCAGGGGGGCGAGAATCAGCCCCAGCATTTT. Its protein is CASTQGGENQPQHF.

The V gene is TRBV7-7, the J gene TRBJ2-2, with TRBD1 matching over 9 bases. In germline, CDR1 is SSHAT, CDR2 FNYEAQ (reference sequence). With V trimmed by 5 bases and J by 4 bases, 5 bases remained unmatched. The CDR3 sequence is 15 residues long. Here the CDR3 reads CASSPGQGITGELFF. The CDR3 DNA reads TGTGCCAGCAGCCCGGGACAGGGAATCACCGGGGAGCTGTTTTTT.

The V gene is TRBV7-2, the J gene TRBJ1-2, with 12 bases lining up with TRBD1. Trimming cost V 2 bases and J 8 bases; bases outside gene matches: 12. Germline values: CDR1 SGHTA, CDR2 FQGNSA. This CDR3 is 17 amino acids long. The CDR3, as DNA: TGTGCCAGCAGCTTATGGCCGGGTGGGACAGGGGGCCCGGGCTACACCTTC. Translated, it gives CASSLWPGGTGGPGYTF. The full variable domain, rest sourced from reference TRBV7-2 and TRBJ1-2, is GAGVSQSPSNKVTEKGKDVELRCDPISGHTALYWYRQSLGQGLEFLIYFQGNSAPDKSGLPSDRFSAERTGGSVSTLTIQRTQQEDSAVYLCASSLWPGGTGGPGYTFGSGTRLTVV.

The CDR3 here is CSAGRIQETQYF. The CDR3 DNA follows: TGCAGCGCGGGGAGGATCCAAGAGACCCAGTACTTC. The chain combines TRBV29-1 with TRBJ2-5, with D possibly matching TRBD2 (6 bases). Deletions cut 7 bases from V and 1 base from J, with 10 bases between. The CDR3 is 12 amino acids. Germline assignment: CDR1 SQVTM and CDR2 ANQGSEA.

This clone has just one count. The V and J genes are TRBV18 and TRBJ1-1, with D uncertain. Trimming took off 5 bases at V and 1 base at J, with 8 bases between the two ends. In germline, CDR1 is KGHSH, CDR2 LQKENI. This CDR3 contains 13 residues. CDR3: CASSSQENTEAFF. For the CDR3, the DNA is TGTGCCAGCTCATCCCAGGAGAACACTGAAGCTTTCTTT. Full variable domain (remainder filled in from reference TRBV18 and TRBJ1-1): NAGVMQNPRHLVRRRGQEARLRCSPMKGHSHVYWYRQLPEEGLKFMVYLQKENIIDESGMPKERFSAEFPKEGPSILRIQQVVRGDSAAYFCASSSQENTEAFFGQGTRLTVV.

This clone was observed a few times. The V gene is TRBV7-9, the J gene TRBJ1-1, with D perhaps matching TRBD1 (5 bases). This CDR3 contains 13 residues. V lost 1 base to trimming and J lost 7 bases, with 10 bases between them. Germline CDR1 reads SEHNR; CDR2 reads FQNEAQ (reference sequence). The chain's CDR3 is CASSLGPTVEAFF. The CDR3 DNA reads TGTGCCAGCAGCTTAGGACCGACAGTTGAAGCTTTCTTT.

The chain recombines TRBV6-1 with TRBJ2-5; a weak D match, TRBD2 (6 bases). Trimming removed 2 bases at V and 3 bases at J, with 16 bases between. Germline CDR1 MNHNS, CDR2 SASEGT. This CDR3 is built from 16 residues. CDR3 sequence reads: CASSELARLVEETQYF. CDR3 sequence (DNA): TGTGCCAGCAGTGAACTAGCCCGACTAGTAGAAGAGACCCAGTACTTC.

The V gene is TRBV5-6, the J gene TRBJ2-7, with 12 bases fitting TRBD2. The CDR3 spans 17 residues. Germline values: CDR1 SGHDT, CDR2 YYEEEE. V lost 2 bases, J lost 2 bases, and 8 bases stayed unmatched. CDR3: CASSFPGTSGLPYEQYF. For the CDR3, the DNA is TGTGCCAGCAGCTTCCCCGGGACTAGCGGGCTACCCTACGAGCAGTACTTC.

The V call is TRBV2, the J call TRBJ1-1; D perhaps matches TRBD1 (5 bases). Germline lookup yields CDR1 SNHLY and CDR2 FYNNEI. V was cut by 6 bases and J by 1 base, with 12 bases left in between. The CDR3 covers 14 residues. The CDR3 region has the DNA TGTGCCAGCAGGAGCGGGCAGGGGAACACTGAAGCTTTCTTT. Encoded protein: CASRSGQGNTEAFF.

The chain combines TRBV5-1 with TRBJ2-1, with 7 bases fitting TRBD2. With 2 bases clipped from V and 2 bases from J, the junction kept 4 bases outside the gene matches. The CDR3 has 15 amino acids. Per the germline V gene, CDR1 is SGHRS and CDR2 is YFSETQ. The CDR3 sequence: CASSFGGRAYNEQFF. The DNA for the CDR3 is TGCGCCAGCAGCTTTGGTGGGAGGGCCTACAATGAGCAGTTCTTC.

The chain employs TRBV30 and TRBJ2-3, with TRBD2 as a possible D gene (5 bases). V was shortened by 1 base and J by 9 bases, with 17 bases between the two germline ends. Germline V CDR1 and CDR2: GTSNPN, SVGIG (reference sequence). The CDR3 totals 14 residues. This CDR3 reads CAWSGALQSGTQYF. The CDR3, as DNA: TGTGCCTGGAGTGGGGCCCTCCAGTCGGGGACGCAGTATTTT.